This TCR beta chain came from a study of yellow fever vaccine responses in identical twins. Points from the study as a whole: Reportedly, the T cell response mounted by twins to vaccine seemed partly convergent, partly personalized.

As regards this clonotype: Its target is unknown.

Each CDR3 protein gets one entry after TCRdb re-called the RT-PCR reads with MiXCR. The table includes about 19,000 distinct CDR3 sequences, approximately 68% detected once. The germline V gene has CDR1 KGHSH and CDR2 LQKENI. The CDR3 is made up of 14 amino acids. Germline trimming cut 8 bases from V and 6 bases from J; bases unmatched to any gene: 4. The receptor's source is a woman between 18 and 29 years old who received the yellow fever vaccine. V is TRBV18 and J is TRBJ2-1; 13 nucleotides align to TRBD2. The sequencing used T cells from blood (PBMCs), unsorted or a sorted subset (not recorded which), collected before or after yellow fever vaccination (not recorded which). The CDR3 loop is CASPGLAGVNEQFF. The DNA for the CDR3 is TGTGCCAGCCCCGGACTAGCGGGAGTCAATGAGCAGTTCTTC.